This TCR beta chain was recorded in a study of T cell repertoires in cytomegalovirus infection. At the level of the study: Signatures in public TCR beta sequences pointed to both CMV infection and matching HLA type.

There are 15 residues in the CDR3. Trimming removed 5 bases at V and 0 bases at J, with 14 bases between. In germline, CDR1 is LNHDA, CDR2 SQIVND (reference sequence). A single record per CDR3 protein comes from TCRdb applying MiXCR to the reads. The sample lists around 900,000 distinct CDR3 sequences; around 31% were seen once. Turning to this clonotype: Its antigen is not identified.

The chain couples TRBV19 to TRBJ2-7; unclear D gene. The sequencing here drew on cultured CD8+ T cells from PBMCs, taken from culture after CMV antigen stimulation. The clonotype comes from a human donor in good health (CMV status not recorded). Some clones in this sample may be carry-over from other donors' samples. CDR3 amino acids: CASSPSLRSSYEQYF. The CDR3 coding sequence is TGTGCCAGTAGTCCCTCCCTCAGGAGCTCCTACGAGCAGTACTTC.